The text below deals with one TCR beta chain. The antigen is undetermined. Peripheral blood came from all dose cohorts at three timepoints. This specimen belongs to a study of OX40 agonist ivuxolimab in advanced cancers. Study summary: Patients were infused with ivuxolimab every 2 weeks at 0.01 to 10 mg/kg. Patients achieving partial responses numbered three: one hepatocellular carcinoma case and two cutaneous melanoma cases.

Measured with immunoSEQ multiplex PCR; TCRdb has only the in-frame clones, and not every one. The table has about 100,000 clones, over 85% seen once. Findings and caveats of the study: CD4+ T cells averaged fewer expanded clones than CD8+ T cells.

The germline gives CDR1 SEHNR, CDR2 FQNEAQ (reference sequence). The CDR3 spans 12 residues. The V end lost 7 bases, the J end lost 4 bases, and 10 bases lay between the germline ends. The receptor's source is an adult with an advanced solid tumor such as melanoma, head and neck, liver or kidney cancer. V usage is TRBV7-9 and J usage is TRBJ1-1; D is undetermined. Sample: CD4+ or CD8+ T cells sorted from blood, taken in a trial of the OX40 agonist ivuxolimab. Here the CDR3 DNA reads TGTGCCAGCACCCAATCGGGCACTGAAGCTTTCTTT. Its translation is CASTQSGTEAFF.